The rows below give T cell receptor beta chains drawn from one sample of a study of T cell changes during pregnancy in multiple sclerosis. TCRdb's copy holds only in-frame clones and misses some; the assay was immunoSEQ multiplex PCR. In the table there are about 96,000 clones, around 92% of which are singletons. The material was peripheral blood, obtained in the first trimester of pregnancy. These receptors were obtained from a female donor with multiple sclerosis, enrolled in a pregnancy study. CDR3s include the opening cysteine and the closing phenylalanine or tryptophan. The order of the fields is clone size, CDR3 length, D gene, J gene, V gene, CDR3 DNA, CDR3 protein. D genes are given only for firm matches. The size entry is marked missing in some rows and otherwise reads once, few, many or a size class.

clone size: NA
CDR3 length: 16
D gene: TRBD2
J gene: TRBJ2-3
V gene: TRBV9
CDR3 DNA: TGTGCCAGCAGCGCCCTGGCTAGCGGGAGACCAGATACGCAGTATTTT
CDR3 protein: CASSALASGRPDTQYF

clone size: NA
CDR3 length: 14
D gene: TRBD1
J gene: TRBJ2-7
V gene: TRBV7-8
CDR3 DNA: TGTGCCAGCAGCCTAGGGACAGGGGGAAACGAGCAGTACTTC
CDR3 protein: CASSLGTGGNEQYF

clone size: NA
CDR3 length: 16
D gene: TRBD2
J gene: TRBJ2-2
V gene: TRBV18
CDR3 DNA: TGTGCCAGCTCAGCAAACCTAGCGGGAGGCACCGGGGAGCTGTTTTTT
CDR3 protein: CASSANLAGGTGELFF

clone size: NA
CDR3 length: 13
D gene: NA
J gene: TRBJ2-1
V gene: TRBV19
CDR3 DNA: TGTGCCAGTAGTATTGGGGGCAGAAATGAGCAGTTCTTC
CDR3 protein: CASSIGGRNEQFF

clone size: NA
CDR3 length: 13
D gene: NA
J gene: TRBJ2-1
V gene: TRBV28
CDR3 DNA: TGTGCCAGCAGTTCTATTCCGGGCCTGGGGCTTATCTTC
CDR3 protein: CASSSIPGLGLIF

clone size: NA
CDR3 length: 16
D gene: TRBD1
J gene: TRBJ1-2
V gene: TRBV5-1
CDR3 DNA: TGCGCCAGCAGCTTGAGCCCGGGACAGGGAGTCTATGGCTACACCTTC
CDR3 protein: CASSLSPGQGVYGYTF

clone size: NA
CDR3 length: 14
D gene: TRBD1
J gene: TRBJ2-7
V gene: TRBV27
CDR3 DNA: TGTGCCAGCAGTAAACAGGGGGAAAACTACGAGCAGTACTTC
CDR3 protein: CASSKQGENYEQYF

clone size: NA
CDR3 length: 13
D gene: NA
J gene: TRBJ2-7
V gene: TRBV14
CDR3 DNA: TGTGCCAGCAGCCAAGAGGCGGGGTACGAGCAGTACTTC
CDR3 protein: CASSQEAGYEQYF

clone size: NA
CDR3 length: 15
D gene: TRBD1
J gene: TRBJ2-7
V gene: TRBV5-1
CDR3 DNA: TGCGCCAGCAGCCTGATAGGGGACAGTAACTACGAGCAGTACTTC
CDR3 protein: CASSLIGDSNYEQYF

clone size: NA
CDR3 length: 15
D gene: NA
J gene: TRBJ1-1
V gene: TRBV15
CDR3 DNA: TGTGCCACCAGCAGAGATCAGTACCTGAACACTGAAGCTTTCTTT
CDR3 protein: CATSRDQYLNTEAFF

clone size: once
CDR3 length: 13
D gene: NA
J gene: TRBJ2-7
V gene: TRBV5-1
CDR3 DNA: TGCGCCAGCAGCCCCGGGACACGGAGTGGGCAGTACTTC
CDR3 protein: CASSPGTRSGQYF

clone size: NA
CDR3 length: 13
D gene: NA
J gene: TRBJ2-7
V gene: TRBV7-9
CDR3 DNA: TGTGCCAGCAGCTCTACAGAGAGCTACGAGCAGTACTTC
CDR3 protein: CASSSTESYEQYF

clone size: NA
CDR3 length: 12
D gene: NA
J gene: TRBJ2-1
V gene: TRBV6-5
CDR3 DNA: TGTGCCAGCCGGGGTGGCTACAATGAGCAGTTCTTC
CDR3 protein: CASRGGYNEQFF

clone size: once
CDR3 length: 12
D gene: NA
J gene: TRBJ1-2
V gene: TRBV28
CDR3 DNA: TGTGCCAGCAGGCTTGACAGAATTGGCTACACCTTC
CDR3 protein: CASRLDRIGYTF

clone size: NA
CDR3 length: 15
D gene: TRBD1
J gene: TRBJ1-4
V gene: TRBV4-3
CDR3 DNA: TGCGCCAGCAGCCCGGGACAGGGTCGCGATGAAAAACTGTTTTTT
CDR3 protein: CASSPGQGRDEKLFF

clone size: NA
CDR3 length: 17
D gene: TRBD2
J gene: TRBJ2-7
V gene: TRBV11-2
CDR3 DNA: TGTGCCAGCAGCTTAGTATCGTCGCAGGGAGGGAGGAACGAGCAGTACTTC
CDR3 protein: CASSLVSSQGGRNEQYF

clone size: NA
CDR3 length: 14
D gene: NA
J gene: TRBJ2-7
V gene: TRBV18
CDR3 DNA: TGTGCCAGCTCACCGAGGAGGGGCCAGTACGAGCAGTACTTC
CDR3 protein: CASSPRRGQYEQYF

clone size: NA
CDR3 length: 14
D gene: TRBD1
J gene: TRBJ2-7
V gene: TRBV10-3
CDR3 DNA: TGTGCCATCAGTCAACTACAGGGGGCGGGCGAGCAGTACTTC
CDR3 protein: CAISQLQGAGEQYF

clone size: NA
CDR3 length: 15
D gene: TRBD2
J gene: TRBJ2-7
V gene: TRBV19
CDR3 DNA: TGTGCCAGTAGTATAAGTACTAGCGGGATAGGGGAGCAGTACTTC
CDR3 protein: CASSISTSGIGEQYF

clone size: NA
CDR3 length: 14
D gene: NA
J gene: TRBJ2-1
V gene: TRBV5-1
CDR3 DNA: TGCGCCAGCAGCTCCTCGAGACCAGGCAGCCAACAGTTCTTC
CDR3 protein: CASSSSRPGSQQFF

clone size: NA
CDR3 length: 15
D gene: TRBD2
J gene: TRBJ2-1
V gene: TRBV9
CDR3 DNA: TGTGCCAGCAGCGCAGCGGGAGCGGAGGTCAATGAGCAGTTCTTC
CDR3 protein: CASSAAGAEVNEQFF

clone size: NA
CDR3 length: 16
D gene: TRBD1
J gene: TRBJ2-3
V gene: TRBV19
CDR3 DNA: TGTGCCAGTAGTTCCACCGGGACAGTGTGGACAGATACGCAGTATTTT
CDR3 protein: CASSSTGTVWTDTQYF

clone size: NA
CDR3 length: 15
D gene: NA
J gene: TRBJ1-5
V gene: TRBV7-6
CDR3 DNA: TGTGCCAGCAGCTTTTACTCAGGTAGCAATCAGCCCCAGCATTTT
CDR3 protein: CASSFYSGSNQPQHF

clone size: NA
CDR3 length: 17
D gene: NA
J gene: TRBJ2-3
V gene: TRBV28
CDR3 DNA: TGTGCCAGCAGTACCCCTAGGGGCAGGGGGGCGTCAATTACGCAGTATTTT
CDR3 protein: CASSTPRGRGASITQYF

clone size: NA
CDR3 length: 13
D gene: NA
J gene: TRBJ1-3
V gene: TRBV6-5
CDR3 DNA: TGTGCCAGCAGCTCCGGGACTGGAAACACCATATATTTT
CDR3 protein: CASSSGTGNTIYF

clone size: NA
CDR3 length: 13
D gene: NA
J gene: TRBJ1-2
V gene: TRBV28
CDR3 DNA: TGTGCCAGCTGCTTCCGGGGGAGCTATGGCTACACCTTC
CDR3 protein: CASCFRGSYGYTF

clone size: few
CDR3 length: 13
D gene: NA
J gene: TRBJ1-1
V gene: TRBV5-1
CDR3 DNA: TGCGCCAGCAGCCAAGAAAGCGGGACTGAAGCTTTCTTT
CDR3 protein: CASSQESGTEAFF

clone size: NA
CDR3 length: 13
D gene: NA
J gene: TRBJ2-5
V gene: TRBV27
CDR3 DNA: TGTGCCAGCAGTTTAACAGGGTGGGAGACCCAGTACTTC
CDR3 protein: CASSLTGWETQYF

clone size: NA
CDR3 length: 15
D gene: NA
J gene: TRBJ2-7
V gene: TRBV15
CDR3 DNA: TGTGCCACCAGCAGAGATCCCGCTAGCAGCTACGAGCAGTACTTC
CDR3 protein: CATSRDPASSYEQYF

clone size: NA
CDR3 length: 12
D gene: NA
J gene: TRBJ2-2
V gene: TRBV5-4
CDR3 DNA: TGTGCCAGCAGCTTGACGAGGGGGGAGCTGTTTTTT
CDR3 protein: CASSLTRGELFF

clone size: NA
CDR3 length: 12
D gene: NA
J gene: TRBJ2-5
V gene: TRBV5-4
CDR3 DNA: TGTGCCAGCAGCTTTCCCGGAGAGACCCAGTACTTC
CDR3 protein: CASSFPGETQYF

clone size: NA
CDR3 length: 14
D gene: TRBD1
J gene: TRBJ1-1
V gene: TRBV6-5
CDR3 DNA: TGTGCCAGCAAATCGGACAGGGGGAGGACTGAAGCTTTCTTT
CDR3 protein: CASKSDRGRTEAFF

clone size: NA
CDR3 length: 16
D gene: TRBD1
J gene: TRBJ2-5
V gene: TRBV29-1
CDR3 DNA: TGCAGCGTTGAAGATCCAGGACAGGGAGGAAAAGAGACCCAGTACTTC
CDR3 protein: CSVEDPGQGGKETQYF

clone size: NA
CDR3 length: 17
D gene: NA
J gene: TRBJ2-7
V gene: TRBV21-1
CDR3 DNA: TGTGCCAGCAGCAAAGCTGACGGTAGCGGGAGTTCTGACGAGCAGTACTTC
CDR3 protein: CASSKADGSGSSDEQYF

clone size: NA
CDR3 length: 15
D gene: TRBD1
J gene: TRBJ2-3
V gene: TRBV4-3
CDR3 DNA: TGCGCCAGCAGCCAGACGGGACAGGGCACAGATACGCAGTATTTT
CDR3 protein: CASSQTGQGTDTQYF

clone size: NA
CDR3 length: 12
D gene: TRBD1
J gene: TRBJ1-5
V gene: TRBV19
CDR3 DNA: TGTGCCAGTGGGACAGGGCGGCAGCCCCAGCATTTT
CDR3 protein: CASGTGRQPQHF

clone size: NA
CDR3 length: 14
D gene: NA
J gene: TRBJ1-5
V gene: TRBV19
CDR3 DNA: TGTGCCAGTAGTGGGCAGGGCAACAATCAGCCCCAGCATTTT
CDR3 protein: CASSGQGNNQPQHF

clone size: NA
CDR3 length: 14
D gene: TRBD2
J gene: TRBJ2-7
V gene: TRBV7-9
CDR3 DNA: TGTGCCAGCAGCTTAGTGGGGACTAGCGACGAGCAGTACTTC
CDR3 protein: CASSLVGTSDEQYF

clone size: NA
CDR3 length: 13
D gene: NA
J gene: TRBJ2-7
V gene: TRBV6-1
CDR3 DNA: TGTGCCAGCAGTCCAGGGATGTCCTACGAGCAGTACTTC
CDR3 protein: CASSPGMSYEQYF

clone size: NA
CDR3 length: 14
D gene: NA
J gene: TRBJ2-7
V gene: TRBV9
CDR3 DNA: TGTGCCAGCAGCGTAGGTACAGGGCTCTACGAGCAGTACTTC
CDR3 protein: CASSVGTGLYEQYF

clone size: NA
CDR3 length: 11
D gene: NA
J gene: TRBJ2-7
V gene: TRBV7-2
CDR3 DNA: TGTGCCAGCAGCTTGCTATACGAGCAGTACTTC
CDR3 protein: CASSLLYEQYF

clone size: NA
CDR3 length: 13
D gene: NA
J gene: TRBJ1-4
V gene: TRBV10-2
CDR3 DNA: TGCGCCAGCAGACCTGCACAGGAGGAAAAACTGTTTTTT
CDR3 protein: CASRPAQEEKLFF

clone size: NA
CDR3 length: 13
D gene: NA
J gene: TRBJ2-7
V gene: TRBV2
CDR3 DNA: TGTGCCAGCCACCGGGACACGTCCTACGAGCAGTACTTC
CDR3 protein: CASHRDTSYEQYF

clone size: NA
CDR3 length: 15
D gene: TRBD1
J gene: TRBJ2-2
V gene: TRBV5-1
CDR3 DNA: TGCGCCAGCAGCCCGAGGACAGGGTTCTCCGGGGAGCTGTTTTTT
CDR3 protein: CASSPRTGFSGELFF

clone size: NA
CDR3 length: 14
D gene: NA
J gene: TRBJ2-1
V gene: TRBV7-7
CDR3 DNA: TGTGCTAGCAGCTTAGGGGGGGGAAAGAATGAGCAGTTCTTC
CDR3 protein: CASSLGGGKNEQFF

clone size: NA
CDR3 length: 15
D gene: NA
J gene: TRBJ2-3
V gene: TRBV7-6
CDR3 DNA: TGTGCCAGCAGCTTAGAGCTACGGGGCACAGATACGCAGTATTTT
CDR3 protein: CASSLELRGTDTQYF